Given below is one TCR beta chain in context. Its cognate antigen is unknown. This sample is part of a study of vaccination and CD4 T cells after COVID-19. About the study: Investigators stimulated cells with overlapping spike peptides drawn from SARS-CoV-2, HCoV-NL63, HCoV-OC43 and HCoV-229E. Study-wide results and caveats: When vaccine-specific clones from convalescent patients were examined, 304 of 307 were spike mono-reactive.

Cultured CD4+ T-cell DNA underwent Oncomine TCR Beta short-read sequencing. TCRdb reprocessed the PCR reads with MiXCR, giving one entry per CDR3 protein. The sample consists of around 13,000 distinct CDR3 sequences, around 76% of them appearing once. V lost 6 bases and J 2 bases, leaving 16 bases between the germline ends. The CDR3 is 15 residues long. Germline V gives CDR1 MNHNS, CDR2 SASEGT. Treatment in this sample: roughly ten-day PBMC culture with coronavirus spike peptide pools or control peptides (ViraFEST assay). Culture conditions combined two million PBMCs per well with roughly 10 IU/ml IL-2 and 7.5 to 10 ug/ml peptide pools.

The V call is TRBV6-1, the J call TRBJ1-2, with no clear D. The sequence was obtained from a human donor who received a COVID-19 vaccine. Sequenced material: CD4+ T cells from blood, cultured in vitro, taken after SARS-CoV-2 vaccination. For the CDR3, the DNA is TGTGCCAGCAGAGGCCTCGGAACGACCAACTATGGCTACACCTTC. Translated: CASRGLGTTNYGYTF.